The sequence of this T cell receptor beta chain was determined in a study of PD-1 blockade in classical Hodgkin lymphoma. The data were produced by immunoSEQ multiplex PCR, yet TCRdb's version contains in-frame clones alone and is incomplete. The repertoire includes some 34,000 clones, roughly 76% of them detected once, and about 3.9% sits in the top ten. Whole-study results and caveats: Baseline TCR diversity was reportedly lower in newly diagnosed patients than in healthy donors. It was reported as lower still in relapsed/refractory patients.

As regards this clone: The antigen remains undetermined.

The length of the CDR3 is 14 residues. Trimming left V 1 base short and J 3 bases short, with 10 bases between. The germline V gene encodes CDR1 SNHLY and CDR2 FYNNEI. Time point specified: cycle 4 day 1 (C4D1), after more than five weeks of nivolumab. Exposure to brentuximab vedotin varied, and each patient had relapsed following autologous stem cell transplantation. The input for sequencing was peripheral blood mononuclear cells (PBMCs), taken before the fourth cycle of nivolumab. The rearrangement joins TRBV2 to TRBJ2-7; D is possibly TRBD1 or TRBD2 (5 bases each). The receptor was isolated from a human donor with classical Hodgkin lymphoma. CDR3 in DNA: TGTGCCAGCAGTGAAGGGGCAGGGAGCTACGAGCAGTACTTC. It translates to CASSEGAGSYEQYF.